One TCR beta chain is described in this entry. Read data end 3 residues before the CDR3 end; the end is taken from the germline J gene. This record belongs to a study of T cells in women clearing cervical HPV infection. CDR3 size: 16 residues. Germline assignment: CDR1 SGHRS and CDR2 YFSETQ. Between the trimmed V and J ends, which lost 0 bases and 1 base, there was a span of 13 bases. The repertoire was sequenced with immunoSEQ multiplex PCR; TCRdb's copy has only in-frame clones and lacks some. With about 30,000 clones in the sample, the ten largest clones hold 5.5% to 8.5%. All donors had a single incident cervical HPV16 infection, not prevalent.

V usage is TRBV5-1 and J usage is TRBJ1-1; D call uncertain. The receptor was derived from a woman between 18 and 70 years old with a cervical HPV16 infection that either progressed to CIN3+ or cleared (not recorded which). Sequenced sample: blood buffy coat. This chain's CDR3 is CASSLVGDITNTEAFF. Incomplete CDR3 DNA: TGCGCCAGCAGCTTGGTTGGTGACATAACGAACACTGAA.